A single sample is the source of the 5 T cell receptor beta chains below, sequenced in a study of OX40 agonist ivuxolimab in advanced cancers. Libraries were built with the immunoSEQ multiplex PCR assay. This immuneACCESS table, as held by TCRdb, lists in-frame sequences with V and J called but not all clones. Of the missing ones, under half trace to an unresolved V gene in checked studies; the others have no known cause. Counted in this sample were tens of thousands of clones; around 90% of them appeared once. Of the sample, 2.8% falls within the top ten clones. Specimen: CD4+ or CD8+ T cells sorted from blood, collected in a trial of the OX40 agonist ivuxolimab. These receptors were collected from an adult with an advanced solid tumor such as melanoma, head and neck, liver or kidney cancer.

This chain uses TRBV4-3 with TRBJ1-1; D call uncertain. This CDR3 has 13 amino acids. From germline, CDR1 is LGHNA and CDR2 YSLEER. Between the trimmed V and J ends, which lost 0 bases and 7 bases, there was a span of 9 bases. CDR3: CASSQDRSLEAFF. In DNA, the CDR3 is TGCGCCAGCAGCCAAGACAGAAGCCTTGAAGCTTTCTTT.

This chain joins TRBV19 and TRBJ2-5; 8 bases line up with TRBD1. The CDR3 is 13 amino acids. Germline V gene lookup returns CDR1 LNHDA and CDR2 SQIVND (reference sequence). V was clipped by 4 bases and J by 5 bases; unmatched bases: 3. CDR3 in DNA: TGTGCCAGTAGTACGGGACAGGCGGAGACCCAGTACTTC. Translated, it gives CASSTGQAETQYF.

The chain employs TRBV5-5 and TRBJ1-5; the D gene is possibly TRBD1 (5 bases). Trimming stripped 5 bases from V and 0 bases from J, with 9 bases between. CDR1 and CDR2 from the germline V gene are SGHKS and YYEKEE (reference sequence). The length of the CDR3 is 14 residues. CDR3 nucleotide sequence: TGTGCCAGCAGATCTGACAGTAGCAATCAGCCCCAGCATTTT. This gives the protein CASRSDSSNQPQHF.

The CDR3 DNA reads as TGTGCCAGTAGTATAGAACCAGGGTTCACTGAAGCTTTCTTT. Amino acids: CASSIEPGFTEAFF. The chain combines TRBV19 with TRBJ1-1; D possibly corresponds to TRBD1 (5 bases). The CDR3 runs to 14 residues. Germline V gene data show CDR1 as LNHDA and CDR2 as SQIVND (reference sequence). V was clipped by 0 bases and J by 4 bases, with 9 bases between them.

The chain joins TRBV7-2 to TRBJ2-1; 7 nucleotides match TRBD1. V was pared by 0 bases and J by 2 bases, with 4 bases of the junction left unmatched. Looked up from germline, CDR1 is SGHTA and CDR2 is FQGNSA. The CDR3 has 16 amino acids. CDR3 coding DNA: TGTGCCAGCAGCTTAGCGGCAGGGGGTACCTACAATGAGCAGTTCTTC. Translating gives CASSLAAGGTYNEQFF. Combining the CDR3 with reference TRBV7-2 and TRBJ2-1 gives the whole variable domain GAGVSQSPSNKVTEKGKDVELRCDPISGHTALYWYRQSLGQGLEFLIYFQGNSAPDKSGLPSDRFSAERTGGSVSTLTIQRTQQEDSAVYLCASSLAAGGTYNEQFFGPGTRLTVL.